The 17 T cell receptor beta chains presented below share a single source sample, sequenced in a study of shared clonotypes between healthy human individuals. Generated by immunoSEQ multiplex PCR, the TCRdb table keeps only in-frame clones and is missing some. Of roughly 1,000,000 clones in the sample, around 82% were seen once. Sequenced: memory CD4+ T cells from PBMCs. Subset denoted: CD45RA-negative fraction. These receptor sequences come from a young man in good health. Some clones in this sample may be carry-over from other donors' samples.

The rearrangement links TRBV28 to TRBJ1-2; D is unclear. Trimming took 2 bases from V and 6 from J, leaving 16 bases between them. The CDR3 sequence is 15 residues long. Germline V lookup: CDR1 MDHEN, CDR2 SYDVKM. Written as DNA, the CDR3 is TGTGCCAGCAGTTTACCCTCTCATGGGGTTCATGGCTACACCTTC. Amino acids: CASSLPSHGVHGYTF.

The chain couples TRBV5-3 to TRBJ2-5, with 8 bases fitting TRBD2. TRBV5-3 is designated an ORF whose function remains uncertain. This CDR3 is built from 15 residues. V lost 0 bases, J lost 1 base, and 2 bases stayed unmatched. CDR3 sequence reads: CARSLAGTSQETQYF. The CDR3 coding sequence is TGTGCCAGAAGCTTGGCCGGGACTAGCCAAGAGACCCAGTACTTC.

The rearrangement links TRBV28 to TRBJ1-1, with a weak D call TRBD1 (6 bases). The CDR3 is 17 residues long. Trimming pared 5 bases from V and 3 bases from J, leaving 22 bases between. CDR1 and CDR2 from the germline V gene are MDHEN and SYDVKM. CDR3 residues: CASSIPSLRGRDTEAFF. CDR3 coding DNA: TGTGCCAGCAGTATACCTTCGTTGAGGGGGAGGGACACTGAAGCTTTCTTT.

Notes on this clone: Within the sample, other DNA sequences also encode this same CDR3. The CDR3 protein is CAWSVQPNTEAFF. Here the CDR3 DNA reads TGTGCCTGGAGTGTACAGCCGAACACTGAAGCTTTCTTT. J is TRBJ1-1 and V is TRBV30; D not certain. The CDR3 extends over 13 amino acids. Germline V CDR1 and CDR2: GTSNPN, SVGIG (reference sequence). V lost 0 bases and J 1 base, leaving 6 bases between the germline ends.

Turning to this clone: At one boundary the junction diverges from the germline segment, which might be a read error. V usage is TRBV19 and J usage is TRBJ1-1; 8 positions match TRBD1. The CDR3 extends over 14 amino acids. The germline CDR1 and CDR2 sequences are LNHDA and SQIVND (reference sequence). The CDR3 loop is CASIITPGGERTFF. The CDR3, as DNA: TGTGCCAGTATTATAACACCAGGGGGCGAGCGAACTTTCTTT.

The sample holds one count of this clone. Different DNA sequences within this sample yield the same CDR3. J is TRBJ1-1 and V is TRBV28; D gene unclear. Germline assignment: CDR1 MDHEN and CDR2 SYDVKM. Trimming removed 6 bases at V and 1 base at J, with 3 bases between. This CDR3 is 11 amino acids long. The CDR3 DNA reads as TGTGCCAGCAGATGGAACACTGAAGCTTTCTTT. This gives the protein CASRWNTEAFF.

The rearrangement uses TRBV28 and TRBJ1-1; D is unclear. Trimming removed 4 bases from V and 8 bases from J, with 11 bases in between. The CDR3 sequence is 12 residues long. Looked up from germline, CDR1 is MDHEN and CDR2 is SYDVKM. CDR3 sequence (DNA): TGTGCCAGCAGTTCAGTTGCCCCCGAAGCTTTCTTT. Translation gives CASSSVAPEAFF. Based on the CDR3 plus reference TRBV28 and TRBJ1-1, the full variable domain is DVKVTQSSRYLVKRTGEKVFLECVQDMDHENMFWYRQDPGLGLRLIYFSYDVKMKEKGDIPEGYSVSREKKERFSLILESASTNQTSMYLCASSSVAPEAFFGQGTRLTVV.

This chain links TRBV28 with TRBJ2-2; 7 bases are a match to TRBD2. Germline CDR1 is MDHEN and CDR2 is SYDVKM. The CDR3 loop spans 16 amino acids. The J segment lost 4 bases and the V segment lost 5 bases, leaving 10 bases of the junction unmatched. This chain's CDR3 is CASSGEREASTGELFF. The CDR3 region has the DNA TGTGCCAGCAGTGGAGAGCGGGAAGCCAGCACCGGGGAGCTGTTTTTT.

In this sample, this clone turned up a few times. Other DNA sequences in this sample translate to the same CDR3. The genes are TRBV5-1 and TRBJ2-5; D possibly matches TRBD1 or TRBD2 (5 bases each). The V and J ends lost 2 bases and 3 bases respectively, with 8 bases between them. The germline V gene encodes CDR1 SGHRS and CDR2 YFSETQ. The CDR3 is 13 residues long. In nucleotides, the CDR3 is TGCGCCAGCAGCTTCCAGGGAGAAGAGACCCAGTACTTC. This translates into CASSFQGEETQYF.

The chain links TRBV2 to TRBJ2-7; 9 bases are shared with TRBD1. The CDR3 runs to 17 residues. The trim removed 2 bases at V and 2 bases at J, leaving 10 bases unmatched. Per the germline V gene, CDR1 is SNHLY and CDR2 is FYNNEI. DNA of the CDR3: TGTGCCAGCAGTGAACAGGAGTTCGGGGACAGGGCCTACGAGCAGTACTTC. Protein: CASSEQEFGDRAYEQYF.

The rearrangement links TRBV25-1 to TRBJ1-2; D gene unclear. From germline, CDR1 is MGHDK and CDR2 SYGVNS. Trimming pared 1 base from V and 0 bases from J, leaving 9 bases between. The CDR3 sequence is 15 residues long. CDR3 sequence reads: CASSELGRSNYGYTF. CDR3 in DNA: TGTGCCAGCAGTGAATTGGGGAGATCTAACTATGGCTACACCTTC.

The chain joins TRBV4-2 to TRBJ1-2, with a possible D match to TRBD1 (5 bases). Germline loops: CDR1 LGHNA, CDR2 YNFKEQ. The V end was cut by 1 base, the J end by 4 bases, with 22 bases between. The CDR3 is made up of 18 amino acids. The CDR3 DNA reads as TGTGCCAGCAGCCAAGGGTCCCTCCGGGGGGGTAACATCTATGGCTACACCTTC. Protein: CASSQGSLRGGNIYGYTF.

V gene TRBV19 combines with J gene TRBJ2-1, with TRBD2 identical over 12 bases. CDR3 length equals 15 residues. The V and J ends lost 4 bases and 12 bases, in that order; junction bases with no gene match: 10. The germline V gene has CDR1 LNHDA and CDR2 SQIVND (reference sequence). CDR3 DNA sequence: TGTGCCAGTAGTACAGCGACTAGCGGGAGATATCCGCAGTTCTTC. Translating gives CASSTATSGRYPQFF.

V is TRBV9 and J is TRBJ2-1; the D is unclear. Germline V gene sequence: CDR1 SGDLS, CDR2 YYNGEE. The CDR3 has 14 residues. The germline V and J ends were trimmed by 0 bases and 4 bases, with 8 bases remaining between them. CDR3 in DNA: TGTGCCAGCAGCGTAGCTCCCAGTTACAATGAGCAGTTCTTC. It codes for CASSVAPSYNEQFF.

This chain links TRBV7-2 with TRBJ2-4, with D possibly TRBD2 on 5 matching bases. Trimming took off 2 bases at V and 7 bases at J, with 6 bases between the two ends. CDR3 size: 12 residues. Germline CDR1 and CDR2: SGHTA and FQGNSA. CDR3 sequence: CASSLSGNIQYF. CDR3 DNA sequence: TGTGCCAGCAGCTTATCGGGGAACATTCAGTACTTC. Together with reference TRBV7-2 and TRBJ2-4, the CDR3 gives the full variable domain: GAGVSQSPSNKVTEKGKDVELRCDPISGHTALYWYRQSLGQGLEFLIYFQGNSAPDKSGLPSDRFSAERTGGSVSTLTIQRTQQEDSAVYLCASSLSGNIQYFGAGTRLSVL.

The chain links TRBV7-2 to TRBJ2-3; 7 nucleotides align to TRBD1. Per germline, CDR1 SGHTA and CDR2 FQGNSA. The CDR3 extends over 13 amino acids. V shed 5 bases, J shed 6 bases, and the junction held 5 bases outside the gene matches. As DNA, the CDR3 is TGTGCCAGCAGCCGGCAGGGGGATGATACGCAGTATTTT. Translating gives CASSRQGDDTQYF.

This chain links TRBV11-1 with TRBJ2-5; 8 bases fit TRBD2. Losses at the gene ends were 4 bases for V and 5 bases for J; bases not matched to a gene: 6. The length of the CDR3 is 14 residues. Germline CDR1 reads SGHAT; CDR2 reads FQDESV (reference sequence). The CDR3 DNA is TGTGCCAGCAGCTCGAGACTAGCGCTTGAGACCCAGTACTTC. It specifies CASSSRLALETQYF.